This paragraph reports one T cell receptor (beta chain). Its antigen remains unidentified. TCRdb re-derived calls from the PCR reads in MiXCR, one entry per CDR3 protein. The sample includes some 580,000 distinct CDR3 sequences, 25% seen only once; the top ten take roughly 0.83%. This entry is derived from a study of molecular identifiers for immune sequencing clone quantification. Study findings and constraints: Spiked Jurkat TCR RNA equal to one cell could reportedly be picked out among 850,000 to 1,000,000 naive cells.

Germline CDR1 reads MNHNS; CDR2 reads SASEGT. V dropped 6 bases and J dropped 4 bases, with 16 bases sitting between them. This CDR3 has 14 residues. Specimen: naive CD8+ T cells from blood, with Jurkat cell RNA spiked in. The subset here: FACS-sorted CD8+CD4-CCR7+CD45RA+ naive T cells. The chain joins TRBV6-1 to TRBJ2-7, with D possibly matching TRBD1 (6 bases). The clonotype comes from a human donor in good health. Some libraries in this study had Jurkat cell RNA spiked in. The CDR3 nucleotides are TGTGCCAGCAGACACCGGGACACGGGTTACGAGCAGTACTTC. Amino acids: CASRHRDTGYEQYF.